These 26 T cell receptor beta chains were all obtained from the same sample, sequenced in a study of T and B cells in COVID-19 patients. Each TRB amplification used about 230-550 ng of genomic DNA from blood. TRB rearrangements were amplified by multiplex PCR with BIOMED2 TRB-A/B primers. TCRdb passed the multiplex PCR reads through MiXCR, listing each CDR3 protein once. The sample holds roughly 8,100 distinct CDR3 sequences, roughly 31% seen once. The sample taken for sequencing was blood. The receptor set was obtained from a human donor with active COVID-19.

By sample share, this clonotype is medium-sized. The genes are TRBV5-4 and TRBJ2-1, with D tentatively TRBD1 (5 bases). This CDR3 has 14 amino acids. V dropped 0 bases and J dropped 3 bases, with 7 bases sitting between them. Germline V gene lookup returns CDR1 SGHNT and CDR2 YYREEE (reference sequence). CDR3 sequence (DNA): TGTGCCAGCAGCTTGGGGCAGGGCTACAATGAGCAGTTCTTC. It encodes CASSLGQGYNEQFF. The full variable domain, completed using reference TRBV5-4 and TRBJ2-1, is ETGVTQSPTHLIKTRGQQVTLRCSSQSGHNTVSWYQQALGQGPQFIFQYYREEENGRGNFPPRFSGLQFPNYSSELNVNALELDDSALYLCASSLGQGYNEQFFGPGTRLTVL.

Only a few counts were recorded for this clonotype. V usage is TRBV12-3 or TRBV12-4 and J usage is TRBJ2-5, with TRBD2 matching 9 bases. Trimming removed 0 bases from V and 5 bases from J; junction bases left unmatched: 4. CDR3 length: 15 residues. The CDR3 sequence: CASSLAGGGGETQYF. Here the CDR3 DNA reads TGTGCCAGCAGTTTAGCGGGCGGGGGGGGCGAGACCCAGTACTTC.

This clonotype has a handful of counts. The junction departs from germline at one end; a sequencing error may be responsible. The chain has TRBV11-2 and TRBJ2-7; D is perhaps TRBD2 (5 bases). This CDR3 region has 13 residues. CDR1 is SGHAT and CDR2 is FQNNGV in the germline V gene. CDR3 DNA sequence: TGTGCCAGCAGCTTACCGGACTCCCACGAGCAGTACTTC. The encoded protein is CASSLPDSHEQYF.

The chain combines TRBV7-6 with TRBJ2-5, with 7 nucleotides matching TRBD2. The CDR3 loop spans 18 amino acids. The V gene's germline CDR1 is SGHVS and CDR2 FNYEAQ. V trimming: 4 bases; J trimming: 3 bases; junction bases outside the gene matches: 17. In DNA form, the CDR3 reads TGTGCCAGCAGCTCCGAAAACGATTTGGGGGGGGGGGAAGAGACCCAGTACTTC. Amino acids: CASSSENDLGGGEETQYF.

This clonotype has a handful of counts. This sequence joins TRBV5-1 and TRBJ2-3; D ambiguous. The CDR3 contains 14 residues. Trimming cost V 1 base and J 3 bases, with 9 bases left between them. Germline CDR1 SGHRS, CDR2 YFSETQ. CDR3 loop: CASSLSGRTDTQYF. In DNA form, the CDR3 reads TGCGCCAGCAGCTTGTCCGGCAGGACAGATACGCAGTATTTT.

This clonotype was observed once. The chain has TRBV6-5 and TRBJ1-5, with D possibly TRBD1 on 6 matching bases. Per germline, CDR1 MNHEY and CDR2 SVGAGI. This CDR3 spans 16 amino acids. The ends were cut back, 5 bases at V and 6 bases at J, with 20 bases in the middle. The CDR3 sequence: CASSEASIGGGQPQHF. In nucleotides, the CDR3 is TGTGCCAGCAGTGAAGCGAGTATCGGGGGCGGTCAGCCCCAGCATTTT.

As to this clonotype: The CDR3 carries no conserved terminal phenylalanine or tryptophan, so it likely arises from a read error. The chain uses TRBV5-6 and TRBJ2-2; D may match TRBD1 or TRBD2 (5 bases each). CDR3 length: 14 residues. Germline V gives CDR1 SGHDT, CDR2 YYEEEE. The CDR3 nucleotides read TGTGCCTGCAGCTTTGCCCGGGGCTCGGGGGAGCTGTTTTTG. Its translation is CACSFARGSGELFL.

The gene calls are TRBV6-1 and TRBJ2-4; no firm D call. Germline CDR1 reads MNHNS; CDR2 reads SASEGT. V gave up 3 bases and J gave up 7 bases, with 7 bases separating them. CDR3 length equals 12 residues. CDR3 sequence reads: CASSDLVNIQYF. The CDR3 DNA follows: TGTGCCAGCAGTGATTTAGTGAACATTCAGTACTTC.

The CDR3: CASSNVGGQPQHF. CDR3 nucleotide sequence: TGTGCCAGCAGCAACGTGGGGGGTCAGCCCCAGCATTTT. This sequence joins TRBV7-2 and TRBJ1-5, with a tentative D call TRBD1 (5 bases). The CDR3 has 13 residues. Germline V lookup: CDR1 SGHTA, CDR2 FQGNSA. The V and J ends lost 5 bases and 6 bases respectively, with 11 bases between them.

A note on this clonotype: This may arise from a read error, as a much more abundant clone is one base away. The V gene is TRBV19, the J gene TRBJ1-4; a possible D gene is TRBD1 (5 bases). The CDR3 consists of 16 residues. Looked up from germline, CDR1 is LNHDA and CDR2 is SQIVND (reference sequence). V dropped 7 bases and J dropped 8 bases, with 23 bases sitting between them. CDR3 region: CASTSRGWGKKEKLFF. In DNA form, the CDR3 reads TGTGCCAGTACCTCCCGAGGATGGGGGAAGAAAGAAAAACTGTTTTTT.

This clonotype is categorized as medium-sized. The genes are TRBV7-6 and TRBJ2-1; D is ambiguous. This CDR3 comprises 15 residues. V lost 5 bases, J lost 1 base, and 12 bases lay in between. CDR1 and CDR2 (germline): SGHVS, FNYEAQ. CDR3 DNA sequence: TGTGCCAGCAGCCAGCCTAGACCATCCTACAATGAGCAGTTCTTC. Its protein product is CASSQPRPSYNEQFF.

The V and J genes are TRBV6-4 and TRBJ1-2; 9 bases match TRBD1. Germline CDR1 MRHNA, CDR2 SNTAGT. With V trimmed by 5 bases and J by 7 bases, 5 bases remained unmatched. CDR3 length equals 13 residues. The DNA for the CDR3 is TGTGCCAGCAGTCCGGGACAGGGAATTGGCTACACCTTC. Protein sequence: CASSPGQGIGYTF.

The rearrangement joins TRBV27 to TRBJ2-6; D possibly corresponds to TRBD2 (6 bases). The CDR3 is 15 amino acids. Trimming pared 5 bases from V and 10 bases from J, leaving 18 bases between. Germline loops: CDR1 MNHEY, CDR2 SMNVEV (reference sequence). The CDR3, as DNA: TGTGCCAGCAGTCCCCCATGGGGGGTGAGTAACGTCCTGACTTTC. This encodes CASSPPWGVSNVLTF. The whole variable domain, remainder taken from reference TRBV27 and TRBJ2-6, is EAQVTQNPRYLITVTGKKLTVTCSQNMNHEYMSWYRQDPGLGLRQIYYSMNVEVTDKGDVPEGYKVSRKEKRNFPLILESPSPNQTSLYFCASSPPWGVSNVLTFGAGSRLTVL.

By share of the sample, this clonotype is medium-sized. DNA for the CDR3: TGTGCCAGCAGTGTACGTGCGGGGGCTGCTCCAGGGGATACGCAGTATTTT. As protein: CASSVRAGAAPGDTQYF. V gene TRBV6-1 combines with J gene TRBJ2-3; maybe TRBD2 (7 bases). This CDR3 is 17 amino acids long. V lost 4 bases, J lost 6 bases, and 23 bases lay in between. The V gene's germline CDR1 is MNHNS and CDR2 SASEGT.

The chain combines TRBV6-2 or TRBV6-3 with TRBJ2-7; 10 bases align to TRBD1. CDR1 and CDR2 (germline): MNHEY, SVGEGT. J lost 3 bases, V lost 5 bases, and 10 bases had no gene match. This CDR3 has 16 amino acids. Written as DNA, the CDR3 is TGTGCCAGCAGTCAACGACAGGGGGCGCCTTTCTACGAGCAGTACTTC. Protein: CASSQRQGAPFYEQYF.

This clonotype was detected a few times. This rearrangement joins TRBV6-5 to TRBJ2-5, with D perhaps being TRBD1 or TRBD2 (6 bases each). With 0 bases removed from V and 7 bases from J, the gap between germline ends came to 24 bases. The CDR3 covers 18 residues. Germline CDR1 is MNHEY and CDR2 is SVGAGI. The CDR3 nucleotides read TGTGCCAGCAGTTACTCAGAGGGGGGTGCCACGTTAGGGGGGACCCAGTACTTC. This gives the protein CASSYSEGGATLGGTQYF.

This clonotype is judged medium-sized. J is TRBJ2-2 and V is TRBV6-5; 9 nucleotides match TRBD2. Germline V gene lookup returns CDR1 MNHEY and CDR2 SVGAGI. This CDR3 comprises 16 residues. Unmatched junction bases numbered 7, after V lost 4 bases and J lost 4 bases. CDR3 DNA: TGTGCCAGCAGTTCGTTAGCGGGGGCCATCACCGGGGAGCTGTTTTTT. Translated: CASSSLAGAITGELFF.

Notes on this clonotype: One base away lies a much larger clone, so this may be a sequencing read error. The gene calls are TRBV27 and TRBJ2-3; no clear D. The germline V gene encodes CDR1 MNHEY and CDR2 SMNVEV (reference sequence). The CDR3 has 13 residues. V was pared by 10 bases and J by 4 bases, with 15 bases between. CDR3 DNA sequence: TGTGCCACTAGGGATAGTTGGTCAGATACGCAGTATTTT. Translated, it gives CATRDSWSDTQYF.

This clonotype was seen a handful of times. V is TRBV18 and J is TRBJ2-5; D is unresolved. Between the trimmed V and J ends, which lost 2 bases and 5 bases, there was a span of 6 bases. CDR3 length: 12 residues. Germline CDR1 KGHSH, CDR2 LQKENI. CDR3 sequence reads: CASSPGPETQYF. In DNA, the CDR3 is TGTGCCAGCTCACCAGGTCCCGAGACCCAGTACTTC.

In its sample, this clonotype ranks as medium-sized. Written as DNA, the CDR3 is TGTGCCAGCAGTTTATTGGGGGGTAGCAATCAGCCCCAGCATTTT. It is translated as CASSLLGGSNQPQHF. The chain employs TRBV27 and TRBJ1-5; tentatively, D is TRBD1 (5 bases). This CDR3 region has 15 residues. V was shortened by 1 base and J by 0 bases, with 7 bases between the two germline ends. Germline values: CDR1 MNHEY, CDR2 SMNVEV (reference sequence).

A remark on this clonotype: A read error may produce the germline difference seen at one junction end. The chain combines TRBV4-2 with TRBJ1-1; tentatively, D is TRBD1 (6 bases). There are 16 residues in the CDR3. Germline loops: CDR1 LGHNA, CDR2 YNFKEQ. This chain's CDR3 is CASSQDYPGAYTEAFF. CDR3 in DNA: TGCGCCAGCAGCCAAGATTATCCGGGGGCGTACACTGAAGCTTTCTTT.

This clonotype was seen just once. The chain joins TRBV29-1 to TRBJ2-1, with 8 nucleotides matching TRBD2. CDR1 is SQVTM, CDR2 ANQGSEA, per germline. This CDR3 is built from 16 residues. Trimming took 1 base from V and 4 from J; bases not matched to a gene: 9. The CDR3: CSVEGGAGERYNEQFF. The DNA for the CDR3 is TGCAGCGTTGAAGGGGGAGCGGGGGAAAGGTACAATGAGCAGTTCTTC.

Concerning this clonotype itself: Germline is not matched at one junction end, which may reflect a read error. The J gene is TRBJ2-3, the V gene TRBV12-3 or TRBV12-4; 8 bases map to TRBD2. This CDR3 has 16 residues. CDR3 sequence (DNA): TGTGCCAGCAGTTCAGGGACGGGGGGGCCCACAGATACTCAGTATTTT. Translated: CASSSGTGGPTDTQYF.

Within the sample, this clonotype is medium-sized. V gene TRBV27 combines with J gene TRBJ2-7; the match to TRBD1 covers 7 bases. The germline CDR1 and CDR2 sequences are MNHEY and SMNVEV (reference sequence). There are 15 residues in the CDR3. The junction had 11 bases not matched to a gene; V was cut back by 6 bases and J by 3 bases. CDR3 DNA: TGTGCCAGCAGCCCGCAACGACAGGGTAGCTACGAGCAGTACTTC. This codes for CASSPQRQGSYEQYF.

This chain uses TRBV19 with TRBJ2-3; 10 bases are a match to TRBD1. The CDR3 covers 14 residues. Trimming at V came to 5 bases and at J to 3 bases, leaving 2 bases not matched to a gene. Germline CDR1 and CDR2: LNHDA and SQIVND (reference sequence). Here the CDR3 DNA reads TGTGCCAGTAGTCCGGGACAGGGGACAGATACGCAGTATTTT. Translated, it gives CASSPGQGTDTQYF.

Concerning this clonotype itself: One end of the junction does not line up with germline, which may come from a read error. J is TRBJ1-1 and V is TRBV5-1; D may be TRBD1 (5 bases). The germline V gene has CDR1 SGHRS and CDR2 YFSETQ. The CDR3 totals 16 residues. CDR3 in amino acids: CTSSSENRFWNTEAFF. CDR3 in DNA: TGCACCAGCAGCTCGGAAAACAGGTTTTGGAACACTGAAGCTTTCTTT.